This is a list of T cell receptor beta chains from one sample in a study of breast tumors, draining lymph nodes, adjacent tissues. Each CDR3 protein is one row after TCRdb ran MiXCR on the multiplex PCR reads. The top ten clones hold just over 1.4% of a sample with more than 200,000 distinct CDR3 sequences, around 32% of them seen once. The material sequenced was axillary lymph node tissue. All receptors derive from a female donor with breast cancer. Some clones in this sample may be carry-over from other donors' samples. Both conserved end residues are part of each CDR3. D genes are given only for firm matches. Only part of the rows carry a size: once, few, many, or a class if the clone is expanded.

clone_size,v_call,d_call,j_call,cdr3_aa,cdr3_nt
NA,TRBV6-1,TRBD2,TRBJ2-2,CASSRGLAGATNTGELFF,TGTGCCAGCAGTAGGGGACTAGCGGGAGCCACGAACACCGGGGAGCTGTTTTTT
many,TRBV19,TRBD2,TRBJ2-2,CASSPRPGLARGELFF,TGTGCCAGTAGTCCTAGACCGGGACTAGCGCGCGGGGAGCTGTTTTTT
many,TRBV20-1,NA,TRBJ2-7,CSASGQRSYEQYF,TGCAGTGCTAGTGGCCAAAGGAGCTACGAGCAGTACTTC
many,TRBV9,TRBD2,TRBJ2-7,CASSTTAGAYEQYF,TGTGCCAGCAGCACTACCGCGGGGGCCTACGAGCAGTACTTC
many,TRBV18,NA,TRBJ2-5,CASSPGRVQETQYF,TGTGCCAGCTCACCAGGAAGGGTCCAAGAGACCCAGTACTTC
many,TRBV6-5,TRBD2,TRBJ2-1,CASSRAPGTSLVPQFF,TGTGCCAGCAGTAGAGCCCCCGGGACTAGCTTAGTTCCGCAGTTCTTC
NA,TRBV24-1,NA,TRBJ2-1,CATSSWETRGYNEQFF,TGTGCCACCAGCAGCTGGGAGACTAGAGGCTACAATGAGCAGTTCTTC
NA,TRBV7-8,TRBD1,TRBJ2-7,CASSMRTGVPEQYF,TGTGCCAGCAGCATGAGGACAGGGGTCCCCGAGCAGTACTTC
many,TRBV18,NA,TRBJ1-2,CASSPPGDKGSYTF,TGTGCCAGCTCACCACCGGGGGACAAAGGCAGCTACACCTTC
NA,TRBV7-6,TRBD2,TRBJ2-2,CASSSGLAGDAGELFF,TGTGCCAGCAGCTCGGGACTAGCGGGAGATGCCGGGGAGCTGTTTTTT
NA,TRBV5-4,TRBD1,TRBJ2-1,CASSGGTGTYNEQSF,TGTGCCAGCAGCGGCGGGACAGGGACCTACAATGAGCAGTCCTTC
few,TRBV12-3/TRBV12-4,NA,TRBJ1-5,CASSLSGGIGQPQHF,TGTGCCAGCAGTTTAAGCGGGGGCATAGGACAGCCCCAGCATTTT
NA,TRBV2,NA,TRBJ1-5,CASSPGTSGPYEQPQHF,TGTGCCAGCAGCCCCGGGACTAGCGGACCCTACGAGCAGCCCCAGCATTTT
once,TRBV13,TRBD2,TRBJ2-1,CASSKRQGRTSGRAINEQFF,TGTGCCAGCAGCAAAAGACAGGGAAGGACTAGCGGGAGGGCCATAAATGAGCAGTTCTTC
many,TRBV14,NA,TRBJ2-2,CASSPSSRTGELFF,TGTGCCAGCAGCCCCTCCTCGCGGACCGGGGAGCTGTTTTTT
NA,TRBV7-2,NA,TRBJ2-3,CASSLVGLTDTQYF,TGTGCCAGCAGCTTAGTGGGACTCACAGATACGCAGTATTTT
NA,TRBV7-9,TRBD1,TRBJ1-2,CASSQTGAYGYTF,TGTGCCAGCAGCCAGACAGGGGCCTATGGCTACACCTTC
many,TRBV6-5,NA,TRBJ1-3,CASSYEKSGNTIYF,TGTGCCAGCAGTTACGAGAAGTCTGGAAACACCATATATTTT
NA,TRBV9,NA,TRBJ1-5,CASSVGTPYSNQPQHF,TGTGCCAGCAGCGTAGGGACACCTTATAGCAATCAGCCCCAGCATTTT
many,TRBV4-2,TRBD2,TRBJ2-2,CASTKGAGGGTGELFF,TGTGCCAGCACCAAAGGAGCGGGAGGGGGGACCGGGGAGCTGTTTTTT
many,TRBV12-3/TRBV12-4,TRBD2,TRBJ2-3,CASSSTLIAGGDTQYF,TGTGCCAGCAGTTCCACCCTGATCGCGGGAGGGGATACGCAGTATTTT
few,TRBV12-3/TRBV12-4,NA,TRBJ1-1,CASSDGLRWTEAFF,TGTGCCAGCAGCGATGGACTGAGGTGGACTGAAGCTTTCTTT
NA,TRBV29-1,NA,TRBJ2-3,CSVEDSSIYLCSVEVPPRDTQYF,NA
many,TRBV9,NA,TRBJ2-3,CASSVAGHTQYF,TGTGCCAGCAGCGTAGCGGGACATACGCAGTATTTT
many,TRBV28,TRBD1,TRBJ2-7,CASRGTGRVEQYF,TGTGCCAGCAGAGGGACAGGGAGAGTAGAGCAGTACTTC
few,TRBV18,TRBD1,TRBJ1-5,CASSPNRRQGQQPQHF,TGTGCCAGCTCACCGAATCGAAGACAGGGACAGCAGCCCCAGCATTTT
many,TRBV5-1,NA,TRBJ2-6,CASSLEGPGANVLTF,TGCGCCAGCAGCTTGGAGGGGCCCGGGGCCAACGTCCTGACTTTC
NA,TRBV7-2,NA,TRBJ1-4,CASSRTGSGAREKLFF,TGTGCCAGCAGCCGTACCGGGTCAGGGGCTCGTGAAAAACTGTTTTTT
many,TRBV5-1,TRBD1,TRBJ2-1,CASSSDRDEQFF,TGCGCCAGCAGCTCGGACAGGGATGAGCAGTTCTTC
NA,TRBV2,NA,TRBJ1-6,CASRDRRNSPLHF,TGTGCCAGCAGAGACAGGCGAAATTCACCCCTCCACTTT
NA,TRBV28,NA,TRBJ1-1,CATTGRGRTEAFF,TGTGCCACCACGGGAAGGGGACGGACTGAAGCTTTCTTT
many,TRBV10-3,NA,TRBJ2-3,CAISESMGDTQYF,TGTGCCATCAGTGAGTCGATGGGGGATACGCAGTATTTT
NA,TRBV4-2,NA,TRBJ2-5,CASSQDCLLMRETQYF,TGTGCCAGCAGCCAAGATTGCCTGTTGATGCGGGAGACCCAGTACTTC
few,TRBV18,TRBD2,TRBJ2-3,CASSRSTSGGADTQYF,TGTGCCAGCTCACGATCTACTAGCGGGGGTGCAGATACGCAGTATTTT
NA,TRBV10-3,NA,TRBJ2-2,CAISPRNTGELFF,TGTGCCATCAGCCCACGGAACACCGGGGAGCTGTTTTTT
once,TRBV20-1,TRBD1,TRBJ1-5,CSARQGARQPQHF,TGCAGTGCTCGACAGGGGGCCCGTCAGCCCCAGCATTTT
NA,TRBV29-1,NA,TRBJ1-1,CSVDVLGLNTEAFF,TGCAGCGTTGACGTCTTGGGACTGAACACTGAAGCTTTCTTT